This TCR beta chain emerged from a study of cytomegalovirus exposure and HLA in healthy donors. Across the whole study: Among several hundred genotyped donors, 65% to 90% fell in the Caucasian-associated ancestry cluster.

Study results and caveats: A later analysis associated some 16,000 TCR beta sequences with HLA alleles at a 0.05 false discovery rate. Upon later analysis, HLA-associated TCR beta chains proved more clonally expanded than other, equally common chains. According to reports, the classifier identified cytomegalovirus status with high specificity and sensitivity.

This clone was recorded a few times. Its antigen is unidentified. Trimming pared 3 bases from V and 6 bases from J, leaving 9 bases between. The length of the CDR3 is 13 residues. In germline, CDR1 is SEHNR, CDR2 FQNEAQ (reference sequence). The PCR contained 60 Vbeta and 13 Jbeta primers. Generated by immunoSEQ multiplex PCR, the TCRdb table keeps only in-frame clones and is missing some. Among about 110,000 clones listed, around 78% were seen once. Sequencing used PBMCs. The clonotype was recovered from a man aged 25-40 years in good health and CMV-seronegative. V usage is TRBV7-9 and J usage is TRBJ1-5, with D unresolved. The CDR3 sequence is CASSFGEGQPQHF. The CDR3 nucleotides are TGTGCCAGCAGCTTCGGGGAGGGTCAGCCCCAGCATTTT.